This T cell receptor (beta chain) was recorded in a study of vaccination effects on CD4 cells after COVID-19. The table came from immunoSEQ multiplex PCR; TCRdb's copy has only in-frame clones and leaves some out. The sample lists tens of thousands of clones, roughly 73% occurring once. V lost 1 base and J lost 0, with 9 bases in between. CDR1 and CDR2 (germline): LGHDT, YNNKEL (reference sequence). CDR3 length: 16 amino acids. Before sequencing, viral peptide pools were used by the ViraFEST assay to expand antigen-specific CD4+ T cells. Once cultured for 10 to 11 days, the cells underwent separation to obtain CD4+ T cells. The participants, recipients of two vaccine doses, got either BNT162b2 or mRNA-1273. Neither prior SARS-CoV-2 infection nor positive nucleocapsid antibodies were present in the vaccine recipients. After around 2 million PBMC were placed in each well, they were cultured with around 10 IU/ml IL-2 and 8 to 10 ug/ml peptides. Both day 3 and day 7 saw half the medium replaced with IL-2 medium.

On this clone: Its matching antigen is unknown.

Study-wide results and caveats: Infection-derived and vaccine-derived clones contracted markedly late after vaccination.

The TCR was taken from a human donor who received a COVID-19 vaccine. Sequences were derived from CD4+ T cells from PBMCs cultured with HCoV-229E spike peptides, sampled after COVID-19 vaccination. This rearrangement joins TRBV3-1 (or the pseudogene TRBV3-2) to TRBJ2-2; possible D gene TRBD1, 5 bases. CDR3 protein: CASSQGQGSNTGELFF. The CDR3 DNA follows: TGTGCCAGCAGCCAAGGGCAGGGTTCGAACACCGGGGAGCTGTTTTTT.